This TCR beta chain was sequenced in a study of neurological immune-mediated disorders. CDR1 is SGHRS, CDR2 YFSETQ, per germline. There are 13 residues in the CDR3. V lost 4 bases and J 3 bases, leaving 11 bases between the germline ends. TCRdb analysed the 5' RACE reads with MiXCR anew, one entry per CDR3 protein. The sample holds roughly 50,000 distinct CDR3 sequences; roughly 13% are singletons and the top ten take 9.5% to 12%. This clonotype was counted many times. The V and J genes are TRBV5-1 and TRBJ2-7; D is possibly TRBD2 (6 bases). This clonotype originated in a woman in her sixties or seventies with HTLV-1-associated myelopathy (HAM/TSP). Sequenced sample: PBMCs. In DNA form, the CDR3 reads TGCGCCAGCAGCCGGGACTCAGTCTACGAGCAGTACTTC. It encodes CASSRDSVYEQYF.